Given below is one TCR beta chain in context. Its antigen is as yet unknown. One end of the junction varies from germline; a read error may be responsible. The record originates from a study of cytomegalovirus exposure and HLA in healthy donors. Points from the study as a whole: The HLA-A and HLA-B alleles of most subjects were reportedly predicted accurately from TCR beta sequences. Most TCR beta V segments were productive about 90% or about 30% of the time in an earlier analysis.

The CDR3 sequence is 16 residues long. In germline, CDR1 is SEHNR, CDR2 FQNEAQ (reference sequence). 60 Vbeta and 13 Jbeta primers were used in PCR. TCRdb keeps only in-frame clones here, not all; method: immunoSEQ multiplex PCR. The sample includes about 200,000 clones, about 72% of them seen just once. The receptor was derived from a male donor in good health and CMV-seronegative. J is TRBJ2-2 and V is TRBV7-9; 9 nucleotides align to TRBD2. Sequencing was carried out using PBMCs. CDR3 sequence reads: CSSSLRSGRSTGELFF. CDR3 nucleotide sequence: TGTTCCAGCAGCCTCAGGAGCGGGAGGAGCACCGGGGAGCTGTTTTTT.